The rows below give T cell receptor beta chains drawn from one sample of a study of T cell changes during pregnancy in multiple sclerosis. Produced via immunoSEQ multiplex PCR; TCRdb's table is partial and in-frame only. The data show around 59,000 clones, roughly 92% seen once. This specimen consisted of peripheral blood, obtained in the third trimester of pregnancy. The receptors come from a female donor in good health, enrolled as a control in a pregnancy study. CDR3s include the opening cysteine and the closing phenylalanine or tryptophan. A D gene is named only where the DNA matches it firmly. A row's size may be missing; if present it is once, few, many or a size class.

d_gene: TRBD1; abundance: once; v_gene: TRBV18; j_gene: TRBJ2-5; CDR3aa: CASSLRQGSGETQYF; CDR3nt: TGTGCCAGCTCGCTTCGACAGGGGAGCGGAGAGACCCAGTACTTC
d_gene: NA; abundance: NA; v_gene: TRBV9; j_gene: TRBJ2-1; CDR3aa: CASSPGGSSYNEQFF; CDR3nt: TGTGCCAGCAGCCCCGGAGGGAGCTCCTACAATGAGCAGTTCTTC
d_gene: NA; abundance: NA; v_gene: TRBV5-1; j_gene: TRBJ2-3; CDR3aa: CASSLYRVTDTQYF; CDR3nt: TGCGCCAGCAGCCTCTACAGGGTCACAGATACGCAGTATTTT
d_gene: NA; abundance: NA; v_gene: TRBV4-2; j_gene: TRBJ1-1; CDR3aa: CASSLLGAGVPEAFF; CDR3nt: TGTGCCAGCAGCTTGTTAGGGGCAGGGGTGCCTGAAGCTTTCTTT
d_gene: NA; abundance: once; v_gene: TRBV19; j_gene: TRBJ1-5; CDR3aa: CASSPTGNQPQHF; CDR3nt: TGTGCCAGTAGTCCAACGGGCAATCAGCCCCAGCATTTT
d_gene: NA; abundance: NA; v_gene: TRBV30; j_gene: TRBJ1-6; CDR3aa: CAWNVGGYNSPLHF; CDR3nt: TGTGCCTGGAATGTAGGGGGCTATAATTCACCCCTCCACTTT
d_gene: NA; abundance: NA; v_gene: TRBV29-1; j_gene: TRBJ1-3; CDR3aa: CSVDVGQNSGNTIYF; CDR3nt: TGCAGCGTTGACGTGGGACAAAACTCTGGAAACACCATATATTTT
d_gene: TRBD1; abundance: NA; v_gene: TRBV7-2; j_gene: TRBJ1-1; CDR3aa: CASTLRTGLNTEAFF; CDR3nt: TGTGCCAGCACGCTACGGACAGGACTTAACACTGAAGCTTTCTTT
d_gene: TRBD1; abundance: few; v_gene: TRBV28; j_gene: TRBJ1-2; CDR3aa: CASGQDYGYTF; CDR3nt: TGTGCCAGTGGACAGGACTATGGCTACACCTTC
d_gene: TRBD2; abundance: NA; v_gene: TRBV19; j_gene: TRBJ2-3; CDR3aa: CASRGLAGIADTQYF; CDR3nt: TGTGCCAGTAGAGGACTAGCGGGAATCGCAGATACGCAGTATTTT
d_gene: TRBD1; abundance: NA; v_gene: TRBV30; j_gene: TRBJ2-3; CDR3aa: CAWSPGQGPTDTQYF; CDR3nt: TGTGCCTGGTCGCCGGGACAGGGGCCCACAGATACGCAGTATTTT
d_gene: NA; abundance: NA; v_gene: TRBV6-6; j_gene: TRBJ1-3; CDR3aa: CASGDGTHSGNTIYF; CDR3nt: TGTGCCAGCGGTGATGGGACACACTCTGGAAACACCATATATTTT
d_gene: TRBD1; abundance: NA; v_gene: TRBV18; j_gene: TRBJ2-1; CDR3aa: CASSIRQGTVMNEQFF; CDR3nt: TGTGCCAGCTCAATCAGACAGGGGACGGTGATGAATGAGCAGTTCTTC
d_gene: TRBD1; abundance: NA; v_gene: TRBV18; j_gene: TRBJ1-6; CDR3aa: CASPTGEEYNSPLHF; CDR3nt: TGTGCCAGCCCGACAGGGGAGGAGTATAATTCACCCCTCCACTTT
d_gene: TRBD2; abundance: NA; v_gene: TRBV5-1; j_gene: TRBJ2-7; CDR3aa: CASSETTSGYEQYF; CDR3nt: TGCGCCAGCAGCGAAACGACTAGCGGCTACGAGCAGTACTTC
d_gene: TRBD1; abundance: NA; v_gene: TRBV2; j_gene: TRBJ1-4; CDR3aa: CASRSIDRDEKLFF; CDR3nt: TGTGCCAGCAGATCAATCGACAGGGATGAAAAACTGTTTTTT